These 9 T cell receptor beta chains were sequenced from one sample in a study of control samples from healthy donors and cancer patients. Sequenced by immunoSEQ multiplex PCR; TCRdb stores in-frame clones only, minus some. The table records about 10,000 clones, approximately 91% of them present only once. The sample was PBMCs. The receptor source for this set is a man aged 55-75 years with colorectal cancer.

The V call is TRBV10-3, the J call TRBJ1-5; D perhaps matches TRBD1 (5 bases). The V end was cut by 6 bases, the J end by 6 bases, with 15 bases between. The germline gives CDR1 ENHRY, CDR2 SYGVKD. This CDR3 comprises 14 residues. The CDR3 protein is CAIRADSSSQPQHF. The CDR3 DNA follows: TGTGCCATCAGGGCTGACAGTAGTAGTCAGCCCCAGCATTTT.

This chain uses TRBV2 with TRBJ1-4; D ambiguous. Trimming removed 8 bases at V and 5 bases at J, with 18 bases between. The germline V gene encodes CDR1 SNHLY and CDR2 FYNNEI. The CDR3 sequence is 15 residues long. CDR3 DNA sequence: TGTGCCAGCCGGCGATCGCACTACGAAAATGAAAAACTGTTTTTT. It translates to CASRRSHYENEKLFF. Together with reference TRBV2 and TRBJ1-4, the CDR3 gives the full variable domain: EPEVTQTPSHQVTQMGQEVILRCVPISNHLYFYWYRQILGQKVEFLVSFYNNEISEKSEIFDDQFSVERPDGSNFTLKIRSTKLEDSAMYFCASRRSHYENEKLFFGSGTQLSVL.

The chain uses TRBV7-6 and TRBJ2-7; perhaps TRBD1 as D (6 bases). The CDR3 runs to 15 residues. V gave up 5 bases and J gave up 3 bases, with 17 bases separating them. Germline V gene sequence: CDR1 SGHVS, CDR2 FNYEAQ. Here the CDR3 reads CASSGGRDTYYEQYF. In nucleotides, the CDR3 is TGTGCCAGCAGCGGGGGACGGGACACCTACTACGAGCAGTACTTC.

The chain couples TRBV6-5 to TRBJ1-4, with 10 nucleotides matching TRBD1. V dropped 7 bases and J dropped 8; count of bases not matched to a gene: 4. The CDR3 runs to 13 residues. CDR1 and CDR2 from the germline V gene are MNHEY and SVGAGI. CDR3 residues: CASIDRGREKLFF. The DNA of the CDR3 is TGTGCCAGCATCGACAGGGGGCGAGAAAAACTGTTTTTT.

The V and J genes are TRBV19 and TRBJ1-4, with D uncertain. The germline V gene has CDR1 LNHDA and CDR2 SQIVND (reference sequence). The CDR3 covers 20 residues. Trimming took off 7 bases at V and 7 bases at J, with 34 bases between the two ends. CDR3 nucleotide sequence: TGTGCCAGTACCCCGGTCTTTTTGTCAAGCTATGCGAAAAGGACTGAAAAACTGTTTTTT. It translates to CASTPVFLSSYAKRTEKLFF.

CDR3 amino acids: CASSDGRGEGDTQYF. Here the CDR3 DNA reads TGTGCCAGCAGTGATGGCAGGGGGGAGGGAGATACGCAGTATTTT. The chain has TRBV6-1 and TRBJ2-3, with D perhaps TRBD1 or TRBD2 (7 bases each). Trimming pared 3 bases from V and 5 bases from J, leaving 15 bases between. Germline loops: CDR1 MNHNS, CDR2 SASEGT. This CDR3 is 15 amino acids long.

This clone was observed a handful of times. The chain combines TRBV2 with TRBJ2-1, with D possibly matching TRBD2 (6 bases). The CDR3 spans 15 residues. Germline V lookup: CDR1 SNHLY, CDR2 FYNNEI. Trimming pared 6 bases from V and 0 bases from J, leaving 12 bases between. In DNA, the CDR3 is TGTGCCAGCAGCGGAACTAGCTCCTCCTACAATGAGCAGTTCTTC. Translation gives CASSGTSSSYNEQFF.

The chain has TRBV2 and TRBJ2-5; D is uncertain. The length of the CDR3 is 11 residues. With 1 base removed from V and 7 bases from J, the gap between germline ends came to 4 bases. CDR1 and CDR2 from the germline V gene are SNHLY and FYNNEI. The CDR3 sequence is CASSEEGTQYF. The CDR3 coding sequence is TGTGCCAGCAGTGAAGAAGGGACCCAGTACTTC.

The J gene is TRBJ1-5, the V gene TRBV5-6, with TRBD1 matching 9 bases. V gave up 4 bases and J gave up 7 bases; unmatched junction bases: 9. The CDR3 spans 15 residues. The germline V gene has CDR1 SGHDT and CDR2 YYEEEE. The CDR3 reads CASSGQGNRGQPQHF. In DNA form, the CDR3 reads TGTGCCAGCAGCGGACAGGGGAACCGGGGACAGCCCCAGCATTTT.